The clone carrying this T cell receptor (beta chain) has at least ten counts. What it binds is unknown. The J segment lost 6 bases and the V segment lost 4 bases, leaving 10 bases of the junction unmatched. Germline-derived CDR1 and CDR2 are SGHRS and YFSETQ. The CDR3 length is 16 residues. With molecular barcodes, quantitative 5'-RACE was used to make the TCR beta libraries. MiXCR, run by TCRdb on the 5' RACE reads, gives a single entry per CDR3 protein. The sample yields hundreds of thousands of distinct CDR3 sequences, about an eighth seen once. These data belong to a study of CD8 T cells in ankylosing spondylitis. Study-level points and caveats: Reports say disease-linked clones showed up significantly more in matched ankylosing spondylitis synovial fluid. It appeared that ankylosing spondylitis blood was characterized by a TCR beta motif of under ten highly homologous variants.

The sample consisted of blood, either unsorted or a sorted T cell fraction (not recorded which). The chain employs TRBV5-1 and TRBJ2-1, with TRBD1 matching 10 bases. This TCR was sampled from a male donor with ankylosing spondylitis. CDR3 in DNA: TGCGCCAGCAGCAATAGACAGGGGGCGTTTGGCAATGAGCAGTTCTTC. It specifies CASSNRQGAFGNEQFF.